The 17 T cell receptor beta chains in this list originate from one sample, sequenced in a study of blood T cell repertoires in COVID-19. The protocol was immunoSEQ multiplex PCR, while the TCRdb copy is restricted to in-frame clones and leaves out a portion. Of approximately 160,000 clones listed, almost 85% were seen once; the top ten hold 13% to 15%. Sequenced sample: peripheral blood. These TCRs come from a man between 18 and 35 years old with active or convalescent COVID-19.

The gene calls are TRBV25-1 and TRBJ2-1; the D gene is possibly TRBD2 (6 bases). CDR1 is MGHDK and CDR2 is SYGVNS in the germline V gene. The CDR3 has 16 amino acids. Deletions cut 3 bases from V and 2 bases from J, with 14 bases between. For the CDR3, the DNA is TGTGCCAGCAGTGAGCCTCTAGCGACGCCCTACAATGAGCAGTTCTTC. This encodes CASSEPLATPYNEQFF. The full variable domain, its missing parts supplied by reference TRBV25-1 and TRBJ2-1, is EADIYQTPRYLVIGTGKKITLECSQTMGHDKMYWYQQDPGMELHLIHYSYGVNSTEKGDLSSESTVSRIRTEHFPLTLESARPSHTSQYLCASSEPLATPYNEQFFGPGTRLTVL.

This sequence joins TRBV3-1 (or the pseudogene TRBV3-2) and TRBJ2-6; TRBD2 matches at 9 bases. The CDR3 spans 21 residues. Germline V CDR1 and CDR2: LGHDT, YNNKEL (reference sequence). V was pared by 1 base and J by 2 bases, with 15 bases of the junction left unmatched. The CDR3 DNA follows: TGTGCCAGCAGCCAAGTAAGAGCGGGGGGATTTAGTTCTACTGGGGCCAACGTCCTGACTTTC. Residues: CASSQVRAGGFSSTGANVLTF.

The J gene is TRBJ2-7, the V gene TRBV6-5; 9 nucleotides align to TRBD2. V was clipped by 2 bases and J by 3 bases; unmatched bases: 8. This CDR3 has 16 amino acids. Germline assignment: CDR1 MNHEY and CDR2 SVGAGI. The CDR3 sequence is CASSYVAGGGDYEQYF. The CDR3 DNA sequence: TGTGCCAGCAGTTACGTGGCGGGAGGGGGTGACTACGAGCAGTACTTC.

V usage is TRBV5-1 and J usage is TRBJ1-1; D is uncertain. Trimming left V 4 bases short and J 1 base short, with 11 bases between. This CDR3 has 14 amino acids. Germline assignment: CDR1 SGHRS and CDR2 YFSETQ. The CDR3 DNA reads TGCGCCAGCAGCCCGCGCGAGGGGAACACTGAAGCTTTCTTT. It yields the protein CASSPREGNTEAFF.

The gene calls are TRBV27 and TRBJ2-7; no clear D gene. CDR1 and CDR2 from the germline V gene are MNHEY and SMNVEV (reference sequence). This CDR3 spans 14 amino acids. V shed 3 bases and J shed 0 bases, with 9 bases lying between them. In nucleotides, the CDR3 is TGTGCCAGCAGTTTCAGGTCGACCTCCTACGAGCAGTACTTC. It encodes CASSFRSTSYEQYF.

This rearrangement joins TRBV7-3 to TRBJ2-2; the D gene is possibly TRBD1 (5 bases). V was shortened by 5 bases and J by 6 bases, with 13 bases between the two germline ends. This CDR3 comprises 14 residues. CDR1 SGHTA and CDR2 FQGTGA come from the germline V gene. The CDR3 DNA is TGTGCCAGCAGCACACGCAGGGATTCCGGGGAGCTGTTTTTT. Amino acid sequence: CASSTRRDSGELFF.

The rearrangement links TRBV6-5 to TRBJ2-2; TRBD2 is a possible D gene (7 bases). Germline loops: CDR1 MNHEY, CDR2 SVGAGI. V lost 10 bases and J 5 bases, leaving 14 bases between the germline ends. CDR3 length: 13 residues. The DNA for the CDR3 is TGTGCCACTGGGGAGGGGGTAACCGGGGAGCTGTTTTTT. This encodes CATGEGVTGELFF.

V and J are TRBV7-9 and TRBJ2-3; 8 nucleotides align to TRBD1. CDR3 length equals 18 residues. V was pared by 1 base and J by 4 bases, with 13 bases of the junction left unmatched. Germline V gives CDR1 SEHNR, CDR2 FQNEAQ (reference sequence). Here the CDR3 DNA reads TGTGCCAGCAGCTTAGACCCTGACAGGGGCCGCCGTGCAGATACGCAGTATTTT. Residues: CASSLDPDRGRRADTQYF. Looking up the rest from reference TRBV7-9 and TRBJ2-3 gives the full variable domain: DTGVSQNPRHKITKRGQNVTFRCDPISEHNRLYWYRQTLGQGPEFLTYFQNEAQLEKSRLLSDRFSAERPKGSFSTLEIQRTEQGDSAMYLCASSLDPDRGRRADTQYFGPGTRLTVL.

This clone was detected ten times or more. The chain is built from TRBV6-2 or TRBV6-3 and TRBJ1-1; TRBD1 matches at 7 bases. The ends lost 5 bases at V and 11 bases at J; junction bases unmatched: 8. The CDR3 is made up of 12 amino acids. Germline values: CDR1 MNHEY, CDR2 SVGEGT. CDR3 in amino acids: CASSRRQGAAFF. The CDR3 bases are TGTGCCAGCAGTCGCCGACAGGGTGCGGCTTTCTTT.

This clone showed up just once. The CDR3: CASSKRQGQRYNEQFF. In DNA, the CDR3 is TGTGCCAGCAGCAAGAGACAGGGGCAGCGTTACAATGAGCAGTTCTTC. The chain joins TRBV7-8 to TRBJ2-1; 8 bases fit TRBD1. CDR3 size: 16 residues. From germline, CDR1 is SGHVS and CDR2 FQNEAQ. After removal of 5 bases from V and 4 bases from J, the junction contained 10 bases not matched to a gene.

This sequence joins TRBV3-1 (or the pseudogene TRBV3-2) and TRBJ1-1; TRBD1 agrees at 8 bases. The junction had 7 bases not matched to a gene; V was cut back by 1 base and J by 6 bases. This CDR3 spans 15 amino acids. Germline V CDR1 and CDR2: LGHDT, YNNKEL (reference sequence). CDR3 nucleotides: TGTGCCAGCAGCCAAGGGGACAGGATTTGGTCTGAAGCTTTCTTT. This sequence encodes CASSQGDRIWSEAFF.

The chain joins TRBV5-1 to TRBJ2-7, with D possibly being TRBD2 (5 bases). The CDR3 covers 13 residues. Trimming took off 4 bases at V and 0 bases at J, with 8 bases between the two ends. Germline loops: CDR1 SGHRS, CDR2 YFSETQ. CDR3 sequence: CASSPGYSYEQYF. CDR3 nucleotides: TGCGCCAGCAGCCCGGGGTACTCCTACGAGCAGTACTTC.

The chain joins TRBV5-1 to TRBJ2-7; 7 positions agree with TRBD1. J lost 0 bases, V lost 4 bases, and 1 base had no gene match. CDR1 is SGHRS, CDR2 YFSETQ, per germline. The CDR3 contains 13 residues. For the CDR3, the DNA is TGCGCCAGCAGCCCAGGGGGCTCCTACGAGCAGTACTTC. This gives the protein CASSPGGSYEQYF.

V is TRBV28 and J is TRBJ2-3, with TRBD2 matching over 10 bases. The germline V gene encodes CDR1 MDHEN and CDR2 SYDVKM. V dropped 4 bases and J dropped 0; count of bases not matched to a gene: 4. There are 16 residues in the CDR3. The chain's CDR3 is CASSSTTSGSTDTQYF. In DNA form, the CDR3 reads TGTGCCAGCAGTTCCACGACTAGCGGGAGCACAGATACGCAGTATTTT.

With respect to this clone: Other nucleotide sequences in the sample specify the same CDR3. This CDR3 reads CASSLGQGSTDTQYF. Written as DNA, the CDR3 is TGCGCCAGCAGCTTGGGGCAGGGCAGCACAGATACGCAGTATTTT. The chain links TRBV5-1 to TRBJ2-3; tentatively, D is TRBD1 (5 bases). Per the germline V gene, CDR1 is SGHRS and CDR2 is YFSETQ. V dropped 0 bases and J dropped 0 bases, with 8 bases sitting between them. This CDR3 is built from 15 residues. The full variable domain, its missing parts supplied by reference TRBV5-1 and TRBJ2-3, is KAGVTQTPRYLIKTRGQQVTLSCSPISGHRSVSWYQQTPGQGLQFLFEYFSETQRNKGNFPGRFSGRQFSNSRSEMNVSTLELGDSALYLCASSLGQGSTDTQYFGPGTRLTVL.

This clone has only a few counts. This chain joins TRBV25-1 and TRBJ2-3; 7 bases are shared with TRBD1. Per germline, CDR1 MGHDK and CDR2 SYGVNS. Germline trimming cut 4 bases from V and 1 base from J; bases unmatched to any gene: 11. The CDR3 has 17 residues. CDR3 sequence reads: CASSGDREIAGTDTQYF. CDR3 nucleotide sequence: TGTGCCAGCAGTGGAGACAGGGAGATTGCAGGCACAGATACGCAGTATTTT.

The chain carries TRBV7-2 and TRBJ1-3; 7 bases agree with TRBD1. Germline CDR1 SGHTA, CDR2 FQGNSA. This CDR3 is built from 15 residues. Trimming cost V 1 base and J 4 bases; bases outside gene matches: 4. The CDR3 sequence: CASSLEGGSGNTIYF. The CDR3 region has the DNA TGTGCCAGCAGCTTAGAAGGGGGCTCGGGAAACACCATATATTTT.